Following are 2 T cell receptor beta chains from one sample sequenced in a study of CD8+CD57+ T cells in acquired aplastic anemia. CDR3 and TCR beta VDJ profiling relied on genomic DNA as the template. TCRdb fed the reads into MiXCR, producing one record per CDR3 protein. This table has a few hundred thousand distinct CDR3 sequences, around 60% appearing once. The sequenced sample was sorted CD4+, CD8+, or CD8+CD57+ T cells (not recorded which) from PBMCs. Receptors were obtained from a human donor with severe aplastic anemia or a healthy control (not recorded which).

The CDR3 DNA follows: TGTGCCAGCAGCTGGTCGAGGGCAAGCAATCAGCCCCAGCATTTT. Amino acids: CASSWSRASNQPQHF. The chain recombines TRBV12-3 or TRBV12-4 with TRBJ1-5, with no clear D. This CDR3 region has 15 residues. The V gene lost 6 bases and the J gene lost 1 base, with 13 bases spanning the gap.

CDR3 in DNA: TGTGCCAGCAGCAGGACAGTCTATAATTCACCCCTCCACTTT. This sequence encodes CASSRTVYNSPLHF. The chain carries TRBV25-1 and TRBJ1-6, with D tentatively TRBD1 (6 bases). V shed 6 bases and J shed 3 bases, with 9 bases lying between them. The CDR3 extends over 14 amino acids. Germline CDR1 MGHDK, CDR2 SYGVNS.